This T cell receptor beta chain was recovered during a study of long-term antiretroviral therapy in people with HIV. Findings and caveats of the study: Information on adherence, resistance and therapy changes was unavailable. Across all time points, the repertoire was dominated by clones that expanded before ART.

This was the immunoSEQ v3.0 assay at survey level. TCRdb's table, derived via immunoSEQ multiplex PCR, lists solely in-frame clones and lacks some. The profile shows more than 10,000 clones, around 77% of them singletons. The CDR3 covers 15 residues. Trimming cost V 0 bases and J 2 bases; bases outside gene matches: 5. Per germline, CDR1 GTSNPN and CDR2 SVGIG (reference sequence). A word on this clone: Its target is not known.

The source of this sequence is a woman aged 40 to 50 with HIV. The chain employs TRBV30 and TRBJ2-5; 8 positions agree with TRBD2. Sequenced material: unsorted PBMCs, taken 0.5 years before starting antiretroviral therapy. CDR3 region: CAWSVGAGGQETQYF. The CDR3 coding sequence is TGTGCCTGGAGTGTTGGGGCGGGAGGACAAGAGACCCAGTACTTC.